This is a list of T cell receptor beta chains from one sample in a study of blood T cell repertoires in COVID-19. Assay used: immunoSEQ multiplex PCR; TCRdb lists only in-frame clones, some missing. The table lists over 200,000 clones, approximately 80% of them singletons. Source material: peripheral blood. Receptors originate from a woman older than 75 with active or convalescent COVID-19. Both conserved end residues are trimmed from each CDR3. Fields, in order: J gene, V gene, CDR3 protein.

j_gene: TRBJ1-6; v_gene: TRBV6-2/TRBV6-3; CDR3aa: ASSYQGTGSSPLH
j_gene: TRBJ1-2; v_gene: TRBV4-3; CDR3aa: ASSQGIERQGRYGYT
j_gene: TRBJ2-1; v_gene: TRBV27; CDR3aa: ASSRPRGRGKYNEQF
j_gene: TRBJ1-1; v_gene: TRBV23-1; CDR3aa: ASSHSLGGQTRPYMNTEAF
j_gene: TRBJ2-7; v_gene: TRBV7-3; CDR3aa: ASSWTSGGRYEQY
j_gene: TRBJ2-5; v_gene: TRBV25-1; CDR3aa: ASTTSGSETQY
j_gene: TRBJ2-7; v_gene: TRBV7-2; CDR3aa: ASSLSGGDPYEQY
j_gene: TRBJ1-1; v_gene: TRBV14; CDR3aa: ASSQLFFWDRKRTENTEAF
j_gene: TRBJ1-4; v_gene: TRBV6-5; CDR3aa: ASTTTGGDEKLF
j_gene: TRBJ1-3; v_gene: TRBV7-8; CDR3aa: ASSRSGRSSGNTIY
j_gene: TRBJ1-5; v_gene: TRBV15; CDR3aa: ATSTFGRVGQPQH
j_gene: TRBJ1-2; v_gene: TRBV19; CDR3aa: ASKPTGAYGYT
j_gene: TRBJ2-3; v_gene: TRBV14; CDR3aa: ASSQDFLALSTDTQY
j_gene: TRBJ2-7; v_gene: TRBV7-2; CDR3aa: ASSLASRGLYEQY
j_gene: TRBJ2-2; v_gene: TRBV5-1; CDR3aa: ASSFLSGGTGELF
j_gene: TRBJ1-6; v_gene: TRBV7-3; CDR3aa: ASSLSGNSPLH
j_gene: TRBJ1-2; v_gene: TRBV2; CDR3aa: ASSSSGDLGYT
j_gene: TRBJ2-5; v_gene: TRBV3-1/TRBV3-2; CDR3aa: ASSHIGGVETQY
j_gene: TRBJ1-6; v_gene: TRBV6-6; CDR3aa: ASLQGGIYNSPLH
j_gene: TRBJ1-2; v_gene: TRBV11-2; CDR3aa: ASSLNRRVDGYT
j_gene: TRBJ1-3; v_gene: TRBV7-2; CDR3aa: ASSPDAPGQAGNTIY
j_gene: TRBJ2-5; v_gene: TRBV7-2; CDR3aa: ASSPPPGTTGIQETQY
j_gene: TRBJ1-1; v_gene: TRBV28; CDR3aa: ASSRLSPEVEAF
j_gene: TRBJ1-5; v_gene: TRBV7-2; CDR3aa: ASSSYSNQPQH
j_gene: TRBJ1-4; v_gene: TRBV29-1; CDR3aa: SAGTGDPYGKLF
j_gene: TRBJ1-6; v_gene: TRBV5-8; CDR3aa: ASSFIWGTGDLGGNSPLH
j_gene: TRBJ2-7; v_gene: TRBV5-1; CDR3aa: ASSLEGGEQY
j_gene: TRBJ2-1; v_gene: TRBV23-1; CDR3aa: ASSHPGLYGSYNEQF
j_gene: TRBJ1-2; v_gene: TRBV28; CDR3aa: AITSDSLQVYT
j_gene: TRBJ1-1; v_gene: TRBV19; CDR3aa: ASSTGSHTEAF
j_gene: TRBJ2-1; v_gene: TRBV5-6; CDR3aa: ASSGNDRGSYNEQF
j_gene: TRBJ1-3; v_gene: TRBV7-9; CDR3aa: ASSKSGGQRPSGNTIY
j_gene: TRBJ2-7; v_gene: TRBV3-1/TRBV3-2; CDR3aa: ASSHYSYEQY